Listed below are T cell receptor beta chains from one sample, sequenced in a study of T cells in Graves' hyperthyroidism and ophthalmopathy. TCRdb processed the multiplex PCR reads anew with MiXCR; each CDR3 protein has one entry. The profile shows 500,000 to 750,000 distinct CDR3 sequences, 40% to 55% of them singletons. Specimen: peripheral blood or thyroid tissue (not recorded which). The receptors were gathered from a woman younger than 30 with Graves' hyperthyroidism. Both conserved end residues are trimmed from each CDR3.

cdr3_length v_call cdr3_aa
13 TRBV10-3 AISESSWSTDTQY
11 TRBV12-3/TRBV12-4 ASSAGERETQY
13 TRBV5-1 ASSLAATVNTEAF
11 TRBV4-2 ASSQGPNEKLF
10 TRBV7-2 ASSNRDRDYT
11 TRBV29-1 SVEARLGEGQY
15 TRBV6-2/TRBV6-3 ASSYDGRGPRNQPQH
11 TRBV12-3/TRBV12-4 ASSSSGSETQY
11 TRBV29-1 SVAGGYNETQY
14 TRBV12-5 ASGLVLGMDPGELF
15 TRBV10-3 AISASPWTRSSYEQY
9 TRBV9 ASSRDGEQY